This passage covers 10 T cell receptor beta chains from one sample sequenced in a study of Graves' ophthalmopathy and Graves' hyperthyroidism. RNA transcripts were the template, and TCR beta CDR3 regions were amplified from them. First-round RT-PCR employed HTBI primers, with a second-round multiplex PCR after it. TCRdb called the multiplex PCR reads again in MiXCR, with one record for every CDR3 protein. The repertoire holds 300,000 to 350,000 distinct CDR3 sequences, with roughly a sixth as singletons. The specimen was peripheral blood. These receptors all stem from an adult man with Graves' ophthalmopathy.

At least ten counts were recorded for this clonotype. J is TRBJ2-7 and V is TRBV30; a weak D match, TRBD1 (5 bases). There are 12 residues in the CDR3. In germline, CDR1 is GTSNPN, CDR2 SVGIG (reference sequence). Between the trimmed V and J ends, which lost 4 bases and 2 bases, there was a span of 9 bases. The CDR3 protein is CAWIRGTYEQYF. CDR3 DNA sequence: TGTGCCTGGATAAGGGGAACCTACGAGCAGTACTTC.

This clonotype was found many times. The V gene is TRBV30, the J gene TRBJ1-3; D unresolved. The V and J ends lost 2 bases and 0 bases respectively, with 14 bases between them. CDR1 and CDR2 (germline): GTSNPN, SVGIG (reference sequence). CDR3 length: 16 residues. In DNA, the CDR3 is TGTGCCTGGAGTCAAAGATTAAGGGTCTCTGGAAACACCATATATTTT. Translating gives CAWSQRLRVSGNTIYF.

This clonotype showed up many times. The V call is TRBV7-2, the J call TRBJ2-7; 11 positions agree with TRBD2. This CDR3 has 15 residues. The germline CDR1 and CDR2 sequences are SGHTA and FQGNSA. V trimming: 3 bases; J trimming: 1 base; junction bases outside the gene matches: 2. The CDR3 nucleotides read TGTGCCAGCAGCTTTTTAGCGGGAGGGTCCTACGAGCAGTACTTC. Translating it yields CASSFLAGGSYEQYF. The variable domain in full, with the rest retrieved from reference TRBV7-2 and TRBJ2-7, is GAGVSQSPSNKVTEKGKDVELRCDPISGHTALYWYRQSLGQGLEFLIYFQGNSAPDKSGLPSDRFSAERTGGSVSTLTIQRTQQEDSAVYLCASSFLAGGSYEQYFGPGTRLTVT.

V is TRBV28 and J is TRBJ2-7; D might be TRBD2 (6 bases). The CDR3 runs 16 residues. V lost 1 base to trimming and J lost 7 bases, with 20 bases between them. CDR1 and CDR2 from the germline V gene are MDHEN and SYDVKM. CDR3 bases: TGTGCCAGCAGTTTATTAGCAGGGAGGCCGCGGTGGGAGCAGTACTTC. This sequence encodes CASSLLAGRPRWEQYF.

About this clonotype itself: A clone one base away is much larger, so this may be a read error. V gene TRBV20-1 combines with J gene TRBJ1-6, with 11 bases that match TRBD1. The CDR3 has 17 amino acids. In germline, CDR1 is DFQATT, CDR2 SNEGSKA (reference sequence). The CDR3 nucleotides read TGCAGTGCTAGTTCTTTCGGACAGGGGGCTGCAAATTCATCCCTCCACTTT. This codes for CSASSFGQGAANSSLHF.

This clonotype was counted ten times or more. Here the CDR3 reads CASSNRGDRGLTEAFF. CDR3 sequence (DNA): TGTGCCAGCAGTAACCGAGGGGACAGGGGGCTGACTGAAGCTTTCTTT. This chain connects TRBV6-2 or TRBV6-3 to TRBJ1-1, with 12 nucleotides matching TRBD1. The length of the CDR3 is 16 residues. CDR1 is MNHEY and CDR2 is SVGEGT in the germline V gene. With 5 bases clipped from V and 5 bases from J, the junction kept 9 bases outside the gene matches.

This clonotype was detected ten times or more. This chain links TRBV6-1 with TRBJ1-5; TRBD1 matches at 8 bases. CDR1 MNHNS and CDR2 SASEGT come from the germline V gene. CDR3 length equals 18 residues. Losses at the gene ends were 3 bases for V and 1 base for J; bases not matched to a gene: 11. This CDR3 reads CASSEGSQGVWSNQPQHF. The CDR3 DNA sequence: TGTGCCAGCAGTGAGGGATCACAGGGGGTCTGGAGCAATCAGCCCCAGCATTTT.

In its sample, this clonotype was seen many times. The chain is built from TRBV9 and TRBJ1-1; no definite D call. The CDR3 is made up of 12 amino acids. Trimming stripped 4 bases from V and 3 bases from J, with 7 bases between. Germline V CDR1 and CDR2: SGDLS, YYNGEE. CDR3: CASSFEDTEAFF. Here the CDR3 DNA reads TGTGCCAGCAGCTTCGAGGACACTGAAGCTTTCTTT.

This clonotype was recorded many times. This chain connects TRBV20-1 to TRBJ2-7; 8 bases match TRBD2. The CDR3 contains 15 residues. Germline V gives CDR1 DFQATT, CDR2 SNEGSKA (reference sequence). The trim removed 1 base at V and 6 bases at J, leaving 11 bases unmatched. CDR3 region: CSARVGGGPTGEQYF. DNA for the CDR3: TGCAGTGCTAGAGTCGGCGGGGGGCCCACCGGCGAGCAGTACTTC.

The table lists this clonotype with many counts. This rearrangement joins TRBV7-8 to TRBJ1-6; 9 nucleotides line up with TRBD1. The CDR3 covers 14 residues. Germline lookup yields CDR1 SGHVS and CDR2 FQNEAQ. V dropped 5 bases and J dropped 5; count of bases not matched to a gene: 1. Here the CDR3 reads CASSRDRDNSPLHF. In nucleotides, the CDR3 is TGTGCCAGCAGCCGGGACAGGGATAATTCACCCCTCCACTTT.